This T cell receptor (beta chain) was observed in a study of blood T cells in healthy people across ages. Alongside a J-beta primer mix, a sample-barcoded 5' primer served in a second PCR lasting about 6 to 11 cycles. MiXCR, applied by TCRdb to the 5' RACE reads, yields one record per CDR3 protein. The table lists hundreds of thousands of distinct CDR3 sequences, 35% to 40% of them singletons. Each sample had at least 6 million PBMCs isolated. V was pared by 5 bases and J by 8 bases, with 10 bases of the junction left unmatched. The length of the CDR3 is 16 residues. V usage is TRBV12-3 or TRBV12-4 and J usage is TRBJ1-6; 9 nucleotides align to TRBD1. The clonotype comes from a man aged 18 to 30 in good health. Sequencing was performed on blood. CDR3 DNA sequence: TGTGCCAGCAGTCCCACAGGGGGCCGAAAGGATTCACCCCTCCACTTT. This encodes CASSPTGGRKDSPLHF.